The 25 T cell receptor beta chains below come from one sample, sequenced in a study of CD8 T cells in Susac syndrome. Random hexamers were used to reverse transcribe roughly 0.5 to 1 ug of RNA. TCRdb redid the calling of the immunoSEQ multiplex PCR reads with MiXCR, one entry per CDR3 protein. The sample consists of about 90,000 distinct CDR3 sequences, 95% to 96% of them appearing once. Sequenced sample: CD8+ T cells from PBMCs. Receptor source: a human donor with Susac syndrome.

This clonotype came up once. The chain recombines TRBV29-1 with TRBJ1-2; D gene unclear. V lost 3 bases to trimming and J lost 3 bases, with 11 bases between them. Germline values: CDR1 SQVTM, CDR2 ANQGSEA. The CDR3 is 13 residues long. CDR3 in amino acids: CSVEGPRYYGYTF. Here the CDR3 DNA reads TGCAGCGTTGAGGGCCCCAGGTACTATGGCTACACCTTC.

The chain combines TRBV12-3 or TRBV12-4 with TRBJ2-7; a weak D match, TRBD2 (6 bases). Trimming took 3 bases from V and 0 from J, leaving 9 bases between them. The CDR3 length is 14 residues. The CDR3 spells CASSLAGTSYEQYF. The CDR3 DNA is TGTGCCAGCAGTTTGGCGGGGACCTCCTACGAGCAGTACTTC.

The rearrangement uses TRBV20-1 and TRBJ2-1; TRBD2 is a possible D gene (6 bases). With 3 bases removed from V and 6 bases from J, the gap between germline ends came to 12 bases. The CDR3 is 13 amino acids. CDR1 is DFQATT and CDR2 is SNEGSKA in the germline V gene (reference sequence). The CDR3 nucleotides are TGCAGTGCTAGGGGCGGGGTAGGCAATGAGCAGTTCTTC. Encoded protein: CSARGGVGNEQFF.

The rearrangement uses TRBV7-2 and TRBJ2-3; D is unresolved. Trimming cost V 1 base and J 3 bases, with 11 bases left between them. CDR3 length: 15 residues. Germline values: CDR1 SGHTA, CDR2 FQGNSA. The CDR3 protein is CASSLDGPRTDTQYF. The DNA for the CDR3 is TGTGCCAGCAGCTTAGACGGGCCACGAACAGATACGCAGTATTTT. Combining the CDR3 with reference TRBV7-2 and TRBJ2-3 gives the whole variable domain GAGVSQSPSNKVTEKGKDVELRCDPISGHTALYWYRQSLGQGLEFLIYFQGNSAPDKSGLPSDRFSAERTGGSVSTLTIQRTQQEDSAVYLCASSLDGPRTDTQYFGPGTRLTVL.

The chain is built from TRBV20-1 and TRBJ1-2; D is unresolved. Trimming shortened V by 2 bases and J by 4 bases, and 11 bases separated the two germline ends. The CDR3 has 13 amino acids. CDR1 is DFQATT and CDR2 is SNEGSKA in the germline V gene (reference sequence). In DNA form, the CDR3 reads TGCAGTGCTAGACGGGTCAACCGCTATGGCTACACCTTC. The encoded protein is CSARRVNRYGYTF.

The genes are TRBV5-6 and TRBJ2-3, with D tentatively TRBD1 (6 bases). Trimming stripped 0 bases from V and 4 bases from J, with 12 bases between. The CDR3 covers 15 residues. Germline CDR1 reads SGHDT; CDR2 reads YYEEEE. CDR3: CASSLAGTRSDTQYF. Here the CDR3 DNA reads TGTGCCAGCAGCTTGGCCGGGACACGGTCAGATACGCAGTATTTT.

The chain couples TRBV7-8 to TRBJ2-7; unclear D gene. CDR3 length: 12 residues. Trimming shortened V by 1 base and J by 7 bases, and 8 bases separated the two germline ends. Per germline, CDR1 SGHVS and CDR2 FQNEAQ. In nucleotides, the CDR3 is TGTGCCAGCAGCTTAGAATGGGGAGAGCAGTACTTC. Protein product: CASSLEWGEQYF.

The rearrangement joins TRBV12-3 or TRBV12-4 to TRBJ1-6, with D possibly matching TRBD1 (6 bases). This CDR3 region has 14 residues. V was pared by 5 bases and J by 9 bases, with 14 bases between. The CDR3 DNA is TGTGCCAGCAGTCAGGGGTTCCCAGGTTCACCCCTCCACTTT. Translated: CASSQGFPGSPLHF.

V and J are TRBV7-9 and TRBJ1-1, with 9 bases lining up with TRBD1. CDR1 is SEHNR, CDR2 FQNEAQ, per germline (reference sequence). The CDR3 has 15 residues. The ends lost 5 bases at V and 1 base at J; junction bases unmatched: 5. This CDR3 is CASSPVDRGNTEAFF. In DNA form, the CDR3 reads TGTGCCAGCAGCCCCGTGGACAGGGGGAACACTGAAGCTTTCTTT.

The CDR3 is CASSPSGYGYTF. The CDR3 nucleotides are TGTGCCAGCAGCCCCTCGGGCTATGGCTACACCTTC. The V call is TRBV7-9, the J call TRBJ1-2; no definite D call. This CDR3 has 12 amino acids. Germline-derived CDR1 and CDR2 are SEHNR and FQNEAQ (reference sequence). V gave up 5 bases and J gave up 4 bases, with 8 bases separating them.

The rearrangement uses TRBV6-2 or TRBV6-3 and TRBJ1-5; TRBD1 matches 7 bases. The CDR3 is made up of 18 amino acids. Losses at the gene ends were 3 bases for V and 4 bases for J; bases not matched to a gene: 15. Germline CDR1 and CDR2: MNHEY and SVGEGT. This CDR3 reads CASSYSGRLRGRNQPQHF. The CDR3 DNA reads TGTGCCAGCAGTTATAGCGGCCGGTTGAGGGGGCGAAATCAGCCCCAGCATTTT.

The table lists this clonotype with a few counts. This rearrangement joins TRBV11-2 to TRBJ1-3, with TRBD1 matching 7 bases. V was clipped by 5 bases and J by 0 bases; unmatched bases: 10. Germline assignment: CDR1 SGHAT and CDR2 FQNNGV. The CDR3 is 17 residues long. CDR3 sequence: CASSPPGQRSSGNTIYF. Written as DNA, the CDR3 is TGTGCCAGCAGCCCCCCGGGACAGCGCTCCTCTGGAAACACCATATATTTT.

The chain recombines TRBV3-1 with TRBJ1-1; no firm D call. Germline V gene lookup returns CDR1 LGHDT and CDR2 YNNKEL (reference sequence). The CDR3 is 16 residues long. V lost 5 bases and J 1 base, leaving 17 bases between the germline ends. CDR3 protein: CASSLRSGSRNTEAFF. CDR3 DNA: TGTGCCAGCAGCTTACGCTCGGGGTCCCGGAACACTGAAGCTTTCTTT.

The chain couples TRBV15 to TRBJ1-1; no reliable D call. V shed 4 bases and J shed 1 base, with 7 bases lying between them. The CDR3 sequence is 13 residues long. The germline CDR1 and CDR2 sequences are LNHNV and YYDKDF (reference sequence). CDR3 region: CATSIKGNTEAFF. CDR3 bases: TGTGCCACCAGCATAAAGGGGAACACTGAAGCTTTCTTT. Full variable domain (outside the CDR3, taken from reference TRBV15 and TRBJ1-1): DAMVIQNPRYQVTQFGKPVTLSCSQTLNHNVMYWYQQKSSQAPKLLFHYYDKDFNNEADTPDNFQSRRPNTSFCFLDIRSPGLGDTAMYLCATSIKGNTEAFFGQGTRLTVV.

This clonotype occurred once. The chain carries TRBV25-1 and TRBJ2-1, with D possibly matching TRBD1 (5 bases). The ends were cut back, 5 bases at V and 9 bases at J, with 17 bases in the middle. The CDR3 is 14 residues long. Germline V gene lookup returns CDR1 MGHDK and CDR2 SYGVNS. In DNA, the CDR3 is TGTGCCAGCAGTCCACCTCTCCAGGGAACTGAGCAGTTCTTC. Its protein is CASSPPLQGTEQFF.

V usage is TRBV20-1 and J usage is TRBJ2-1; the match to TRBD2 covers 15 bases. V shed 0 bases and J 0 bases; nucleotides not matched to a gene: 6. Germline loops: CDR1 DFQATT, CDR2 SNEGSKA (reference sequence). The CDR3 covers 19 residues. The CDR3 sequence: CSARDSGTSGGISYNEQFF. As DNA, the CDR3 is TGCAGTGCTAGAGATTCCGGGACTAGCGGGGGGATCTCCTACAATGAGCAGTTCTTC.

The chain combines TRBV20-1 with TRBJ2-2, with D uncertain. The germline V and J ends were trimmed by 6 bases and 3 bases, with 5 bases remaining between them. The length of the CDR3 is 11 residues. Germline CDR1 and CDR2: DFQATT and SNEGSKA (reference sequence). In DNA form, the CDR3 reads TGCAGTGCATATGACACCGGGGAGCTGTTTTTT. Protein product: CSAYDTGELFF.

The genes are TRBV19 and TRBJ1-1; no definite D call. The CDR3 has 16 amino acids. The germline V gene encodes CDR1 LNHDA and CDR2 SQIVND (reference sequence). Trimming left V 1 base short and J 0 bases short, with 12 bases between. In DNA, the CDR3 is TGTGCCAGTAGTATAGCTCTGCCGACGATGAACACTGAAGCTTTCTTT. Amino acid sequence: CASSIALPTMNTEAFF.

The genes are TRBV2 and TRBJ1-1, with D possibly TRBD1 on 6 matching bases. Trimming cost V 5 bases and J 1 base, with 11 bases left between them. Germline V gives CDR1 SNHLY, CDR2 FYNNEI. The length of the CDR3 is 14 residues. CDR3 DNA: TGTGCCAGCAGTCGGGGGCAGGAGAACACTGAAGCTTTCTTT. Encoded protein: CASSRGQENTEAFF.

The chain carries TRBV5-1 and TRBJ2-5; D tentatively reads TRBD1 or TRBD2 (6 bases each). V was trimmed by 2 bases and J by 4 bases, leaving 15 bases between them. Germline values: CDR1 SGHRS, CDR2 YFSETQ. This CDR3 spans 15 amino acids. CDR3: CASSFSLGGPETQYF. DNA for the CDR3: TGCGCCAGCAGCTTCTCCCTAGGGGGGCCAGAGACCCAGTACTTC.

The chain joins TRBV20-1 to TRBJ1-5, with TRBD1 matching 8 bases. The CDR3 sequence is 23 residues long. Germline V gene lookup returns CDR1 DFQATT and CDR2 SNEGSKA (reference sequence). After removal of 0 bases from V and 4 bases from J, the junction contained 29 bases not matched to a gene. The CDR3 reads CSARDGQGSSRDLLGARNQPQHF. In nucleotides, the CDR3 is TGCAGTGCTAGAGATGGACAGGGCTCTTCGCGAGATCTGCTTGGGGCTAGGAATCAGCCCCAGCATTTT.

The chain couples TRBV19 to TRBJ2-1; D might be TRBD1 (6 bases). Trimming shortened V by 5 bases and J by 7 bases, and 12 bases separated the two germline ends. CDR1 and CDR2 from the germline V gene are LNHDA and SQIVND (reference sequence). This CDR3 is 13 amino acids long. The DNA for the CDR3 is TGTGCCAGTAGTTTCAGGGGCAGGAATGAGCAGTTCTTC. Its protein product is CASSFRGRNEQFF. Variable domain in full (rest from reference TRBV19 and TRBJ2-1): DGGITQSPKYLFRKEGQNVTLSCEQNLNHDAMYWYRQDPGQGLRLIYYSQIVNDFQKGDIAEGYSVSREKKESFPLTVTSAQKNPTAFYLCASSFRGRNEQFFGPGTRLTVL.

The chain couples TRBV20-1 to TRBJ2-7; D remains unclear. Germline lookup yields CDR1 DFQATT and CDR2 SNEGSKA (reference sequence). Trimming left V 1 base short and J 0 bases short, with 13 bases between. CDR3 size: 15 residues. The CDR3 DNA reads as TGCAGTGCTAGAGTCCCCACAACGGGCTCCTACGAGCAGTACTTC. Its protein product is CSARVPTTGSYEQYF.

This chain connects TRBV7-2 to TRBJ2-1; TRBD2 might be the D (6 bases). Looked up from germline, CDR1 is SGHTA and CDR2 is FQGNSA. The CDR3 spans 17 residues. With 4 bases removed from V and 3 bases from J, the gap between germline ends came to 19 bases. In nucleotides, the CDR3 is TGTGCCAGCAGCTCAGTACCCGGGACTTCTATCTACAATGAGCAGTTCTTC. Residues: CASSSVPGTSIYNEQFF.

The rearrangement joins TRBV4-3 to TRBJ1-2; 8 bases line up with TRBD1. Germline-derived CDR1 and CDR2 are LGHNA and YSLEER. This CDR3 region has 14 residues. J lost 2 bases, V lost 1 base, and 0 bases had no gene match. The CDR3 DNA sequence: TGCGCCAGCAGCCAAGGGGACAGGAACTATGGCTACACCTTC. The encoded protein is CASSQGDRNYGYTF.